The 18 T cell receptor beta chains below were found in one sample sequenced in a study of T cells after yellow fever vaccination. Each CDR3 protein is one row after TCRdb ran MiXCR on the 5' RACE reads. The data hold under 600,000 distinct CDR3 sequences, with approximately 12% observed a single time. The sample here was PBMCs, taken on the day of the yellow fever booster vaccination. These receptors all stem from a man aged 25 to 40 who received the YFV17D yellow fever vaccine.

This clonotype was observed a handful of times. V usage is TRBV7-2 and J usage is TRBJ2-3, with D tentatively TRBD2 (5 bases). Trimming took off 3 bases at V and 6 bases at J, with 13 bases between the two ends. In germline, CDR1 is SGHTA, CDR2 FQGNSA. CDR3 size: 14 residues. DNA for the CDR3: TGTGCCAGCAGCTTTCGGACGGGCGGGGATACGCAGTATTTT. Translated: CASSFRTGGDTQYF.

This clonotype was observed a handful of times. The J gene is TRBJ1-2, the V gene TRBV2; D perhaps matches TRBD1 (5 bases). Looked up from germline, CDR1 is SNHLY and CDR2 is FYNNEI. Trimming pared 6 bases from V and 3 bases from J, leaving 11 bases between. This CDR3 spans 13 amino acids. The CDR3 bases are TGTGCCAGCAGGGTCGGGACGGACTATGGCTACACCTTC. This codes for CASRVGTDYGYTF.

The CDR3 protein is CSARDTGRGYEQYF. CDR3 in DNA: TGCAGTGCTAGAGATACAGGGAGGGGCTACGAGCAGTACTTC. The chain carries TRBV20-1 and TRBJ2-7; TRBD2 might be the D (7 bases). The CDR3 consists of 14 residues. Germline V gene sequence: CDR1 DFQATT, CDR2 SNEGSKA (reference sequence). Deletions cut 0 bases from V and 3 bases from J, with 12 bases between.

The gene calls are TRBV5-4 and TRBJ2-7, with D perhaps matching TRBD1 (5 bases). Looked up from germline, CDR1 is SGHNT and CDR2 is YYREEE (reference sequence). The CDR3 consists of 15 residues. Trimming removed 0 bases from V and 2 bases from J, with 12 bases in between. The CDR3 bases are TGTGCCAGCAGCTTGGACTTGGGCAGGGCCTACGAGCAGTACTTC. Translation gives CASSLDLGRAYEQYF.

This clonotype has a handful of counts. J is TRBJ2-1 and V is TRBV18; TRBD1 matches at 8 bases. This CDR3 has 14 residues. V lost 5 bases and J lost 7; bases outside the gene matches: 7. Germline V gives CDR1 KGHSH, CDR2 LQKENI. The CDR3 loop is CASSTRGRKNEQFF. CDR3 sequence (DNA): TGTGCCAGCTCAACCAGGGGGCGCAAGAATGAGCAGTTCTTC.

CDR3 region: CASSHRQGVYEQYF. The CDR3 coding sequence is TGTGCCAGCAGCCACAGGCAGGGGGTATACGAGCAGTACTTC. V gene TRBV7-2 combines with J gene TRBJ2-7; 7 positions match TRBD1. The V segment lost 5 bases and the J segment 4 bases; nucleotides outside the gene matches: 8. This CDR3 is built from 14 residues. Per germline, CDR1 SGHTA and CDR2 FQGNSA.

This clonotype occurred a few times. This rearrangement joins TRBV4-3 to TRBJ2-7; 9 bases are shared with TRBD2. The germline V gene has CDR1 LGHNA and CDR2 YSLEER. After removal of 1 base from V and 3 bases from J, the junction contained 10 bases not matched to a gene. CDR3 length: 17 residues. CDR3 DNA sequence: TGCGCCAGCAGCCAAGCCTGGGGCGGGGGGGGAGTCTACGAGCAGTACTTC. The encoded protein is CASSQAWGGGGVYEQYF.

This rearrangement joins TRBV4-3 to TRBJ2-2; 7 bases line up with TRBD2. This CDR3 region has 16 residues. V dropped 2 bases and J dropped 6; count of bases not matched to a gene: 9. Looked up from germline, CDR1 is LGHNA and CDR2 is YSLEER. The CDR3 sequence: CASSQFLVGGAGELFF. The CDR3, as DNA: TGCGCCAGCAGCCAATTTCTAGTGGGAGGGGCCGGGGAGCTGTTTTTT.

This clonotype was seen a handful of times. The V gene is TRBV24-1, the J gene TRBJ2-2; 8 bases agree with TRBD1. Per the germline V gene, CDR1 is KGHDR and CDR2 is SFDVKD. CDR3 size: 16 residues. V dropped 5 bases and J dropped 6; count of bases not matched to a gene: 10. As DNA, the CDR3 is TGTGCCACCAGTGCCGCCGACAGGGGATCGTCCGGGGAGCTGTTTTTT. It encodes CATSAADRGSSGELFF.

The V call is TRBV20-1, the J call TRBJ2-3; 9 nucleotides match TRBD2. Trimming took 6 bases from V and 1 from J; bases not matched to a gene: 8. CDR3 length: 15 amino acids. Germline CDR1 DFQATT, CDR2 SNEGSKA (reference sequence). In nucleotides, the CDR3 is TGCAGTGCCTACACTCGACTAGCGGGCACAGATACGCAGTATTTT. Protein product: CSAYTRLAGTDTQYF.

This clonotype was observed a handful of times. The chain links TRBV4-3 to TRBJ2-3; D unclear. CDR1 and CDR2 (germline): LGHNA, YSLEER. Trimming shortened V by 0 bases and J by 6 bases, and 16 bases separated the two germline ends. This CDR3 is 16 amino acids long. In nucleotides, the CDR3 is TGCGCCAGCAGCCAAGATTGGGTGCCCCCCCTCGATACGCAGTATTTT. It translates to CASSQDWVPPLDTQYF.

This clonotype has just a few counts. V is TRBV20-1 and J is TRBJ2-7; D is ambiguous. Germline lookup yields CDR1 DFQATT and CDR2 SNEGSKA (reference sequence). This CDR3 is 12 amino acids long. Trimming cost V 0 bases and J 7 bases, with 10 bases left between them. CDR3 bases: TGCAGTGCTAGAGATCCCGGTGGGGAGCAGTACTTC. Amino acids: CSARDPGGEQYF.

This clonotype was counted a few times. This chain connects TRBV19 to TRBJ1-6; 11 bases line up with TRBD1. The germline V gene has CDR1 LNHDA and CDR2 SQIVND (reference sequence). There are 15 residues in the CDR3. The junction had 5 bases not matched to a gene; V was cut back by 9 bases and J by 4 bases. The CDR3 sequence is CASSGQGAYNSPLHF. CDR3 bases: TGTGCCAGCTCTGGACAGGGGGCGTATAATTCACCCCTCCACTTT.

This chain joins TRBV7-9 and TRBJ2-7, with 7 bases aligning to TRBD1. V was clipped by 3 bases and J by 6 bases; unmatched bases: 11. The CDR3 has 15 residues. Germline-derived CDR1 and CDR2 are SEHNR and FQNEAQ (reference sequence). The DNA for the CDR3 is TGTGCCAGCAGCTTCGACAGGGAAAAGGGGCGCGAGCAGTACTTC. It yields the protein CASSFDREKGREQYF.

The chain employs TRBV11-1 and TRBJ2-3, with D perhaps TRBD2 (5 bases). V was shortened by 4 bases and J by 0 bases, with 23 bases between the two germline ends. From germline, CDR1 is SGHAT and CDR2 FQDESV (reference sequence). The CDR3 sequence is 19 residues long. The CDR3 nucleotides read TGTGCCAGCAGCTCCCTCCCGGGGAGATTGGTCGACAGCACAGATACGCAGTATTTT. It specifies CASSSLPGRLVDSTDTQYF.

The chain links TRBV5-1 to TRBJ2-7; 8 nucleotides match TRBD1. Unmatched junction bases numbered 6, after V lost 1 base and J lost 3 bases. Germline CDR1 SGHRS, CDR2 YFSETQ. The CDR3 has 15 residues. The CDR3 is CASSLLDRGNYEQYF. DNA of the CDR3: TGCGCCAGCAGCTTGCTTGACAGGGGTAACTACGAGCAGTACTTC.

V usage is TRBV20-1 and J usage is TRBJ1-4; D uncertain. Trimming cost V 5 bases and J 3 bases, with 7 bases left between them. CDR1 DFQATT and CDR2 SNEGSKA come from the germline V gene (reference sequence). The CDR3 contains 12 residues. CDR3 protein: CSASVPNEKLFF. The CDR3, as DNA: TGCAGTGCTTCTGTACCTAATGAAAAACTGTTTTTT.

This clonotype was observed a few times. This sequence joins TRBV29-1 and TRBJ2-7; 8 bases align to TRBD2. The CDR3 is 12 residues long. Looked up from germline, CDR1 is SQVTM and CDR2 is ANQGSEA. The V and J ends lost 6 bases and 3 bases, in that order; junction bases with no gene match: 4. Here the CDR3 DNA reads TGCAGCGTCGAGAGCGGGAGCTACGAGCAGTACTTC. Amino acids: CSVESGSYEQYF.